This T cell receptor (beta chain) is from a study of vaccination and CD4 T cells after COVID-19. Study results and caveats: Spike mono-reactive status applied to 304 of 307 vaccine-specific clones in convalescent patients.

Treatment given: roughly nine-day PBMC culture with coronavirus spike peptide pools or control peptides (ViraFEST assay). In the ViraFEST assay, peptide-pool expansion preceded TCR sequencing of expanded clonotypes. Cultured CD4+ T cell DNA was sequenced using the Oncomine TCR Beta short-read assay. TCRdb used MiXCR to reprocess the PCR reads, holding one entry per CDR3 protein. The repertoire consists of 7,000 to 8,000 distinct CDR3 sequences, with 20% to 25% occurring once and the leading ten covering around a fifth. By share, this clonotype ranks as large (0.1 to 1%). Its cognate antigen is unknown. Germline CDR1 and CDR2: SGHVS and FQNEAQ. The CDR3 has 17 amino acids. Trimming at V came to 1 base and at J to 2 bases, leaving 8 bases not matched to a gene.

This material consisted of CD4+ T cells from blood, cultured in vitro, taken after SARS-CoV-2 vaccination. V gene TRBV7-8 combines with J gene TRBJ2-3; 8 bases are a match to TRBD2. The TCR comes from a human donor who had recovered from COVID-19. The CDR3 is CASSLVGTSGATDTQYF. In nucleotides, the CDR3 is TGTGCCAGCAGCTTAGTAGGTACTAGCGGAGCCACAGATACGCAGTATTTT. Full variable domain (rest looked up from reference TRBV7-8 and TRBJ2-3): GAGVSQSPRYKVAKRGQDVALRCDPISGHVSLFWYQQALGQGPEFLTYFQNEAQLDKSGLPSDRFFAERPEGSVSTLKIQRTQQEDSAVYLCASSLVGTSGATDTQYFGPGTRLTVL.